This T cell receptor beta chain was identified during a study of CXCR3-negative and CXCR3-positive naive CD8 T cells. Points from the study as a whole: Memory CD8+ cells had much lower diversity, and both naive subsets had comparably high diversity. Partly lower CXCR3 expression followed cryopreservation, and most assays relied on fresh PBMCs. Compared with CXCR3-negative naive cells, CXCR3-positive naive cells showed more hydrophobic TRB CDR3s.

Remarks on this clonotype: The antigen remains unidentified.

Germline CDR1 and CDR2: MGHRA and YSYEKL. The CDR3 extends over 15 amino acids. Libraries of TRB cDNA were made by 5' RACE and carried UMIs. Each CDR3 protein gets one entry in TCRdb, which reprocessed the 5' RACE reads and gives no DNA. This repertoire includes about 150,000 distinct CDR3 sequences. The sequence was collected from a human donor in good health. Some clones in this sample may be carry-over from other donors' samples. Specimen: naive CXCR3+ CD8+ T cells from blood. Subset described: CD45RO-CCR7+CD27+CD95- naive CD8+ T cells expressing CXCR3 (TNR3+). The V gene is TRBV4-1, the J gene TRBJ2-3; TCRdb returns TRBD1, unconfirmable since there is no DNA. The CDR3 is CASSQVAGGADTQYF.